This T cell receptor beta chain was captured by sequencing in a study of shared clonotypes between healthy human individuals. Study-level results: Among the subsets, naive ones generally showed larger estimated richness than memory ones.

Germline CDR1 LNHDA, CDR2 SQIVND (reference sequence). There are 16 residues in the CDR3. V lost 3 bases and J 3 bases, leaving 12 bases between the germline ends. Points on this clone: The antigen remains undetermined.

Genomic DNA of each subset was evenly split across several immunoSEQ plates. The data were produced by immunoSEQ multiplex PCR, yet TCRdb's version contains in-frame clones alone and is incomplete. The sample lists 2 million to 2.5 million clones, roughly 95% occurring once. The chain joins TRBV19 to TRBJ1-6; D perhaps matches TRBD1 (5 bases). Sequencing was done on a sample of naive CD4+ T cells sorted from blood. Regarding subset: CD45RA+ positively selected. The source is a man aged 18 to 35 in good health. The CDR3 reads CASSISSRVYNSPLHF. The CDR3 DNA reads as TGTGCCAGTAGTATTAGCAGCAGGGTCTATAATTCACCCCTCCACTTT.